This T cell receptor (beta chain) was recorded in a study of T cell responses to AZD1222 COVID-19 vaccine. Overall study findings and caveats: Possibly, clonal diversity was underestimated; donors were largely white British and included more females. An increase in Spike-specific TCR breadth and depth was observed after two AZD1222 doses. No day 14 peak samples; only post-peak repertoires were characterized.

The CDR3 contains 12 residues. V dropped 5 bases and J dropped 5 bases, with 8 bases sitting between them. Germline CDR1 is SGHNT and CDR2 is YENEEA. This table comes from immunoSEQ multiplex PCR, and its TCRdb copy is limited to in-frame clones, with some not included. This table holds 93,000 or so clones, 75% to 90% found once. About this clone itself: Its target is unknown.

The origin of this receptor is an adult in good health. The sequencing here drew on peripheral blood, taken on day 0 of AZD1222 vaccination. This chain joins TRBV11-3 and TRBJ2-3; D gene unclear. The CDR3, as DNA: TGTGCCAGCAGCCACTGGTTAGATACGCAGTATTTT. This sequence encodes CASSHWLDTQYF.